The present entry profiles one T cell receptor beta chain with its context. Trimming left V 2 bases short and J 4 bases short, with 8 bases between. This CDR3 has 14 residues. From germline, CDR1 is SGHTA and CDR2 FQGNSA. These data originate in a study of identical twins. Through template switching, a universal primer site was introduced, and the cDNA contained unique molecular identifiers. TCRdb re-called the 5' RACE reads with MiXCR, one entry per CDR3 protein. The sample has some 560,000 distinct CDR3 sequences; over 8.5% are singletons. These data also formed part of another study, on yellow fever vaccine responses in identical twins. That paper states: Twins reportedly appeared to share part of their vaccine T cell response while keeping part individual.

Sequences were obtained from PBMCs. This TCR was recovered from a woman aged 18-29 years in good health. This chain connects TRBV7-2 to TRBJ2-2; D gene unclear. CDR3 sequence (DNA): TGTGCCAGCAGCTTACTAGAATTCACCGGGGAGCTGTTTTTT. This gives the protein CASSLLEFTGELFF.